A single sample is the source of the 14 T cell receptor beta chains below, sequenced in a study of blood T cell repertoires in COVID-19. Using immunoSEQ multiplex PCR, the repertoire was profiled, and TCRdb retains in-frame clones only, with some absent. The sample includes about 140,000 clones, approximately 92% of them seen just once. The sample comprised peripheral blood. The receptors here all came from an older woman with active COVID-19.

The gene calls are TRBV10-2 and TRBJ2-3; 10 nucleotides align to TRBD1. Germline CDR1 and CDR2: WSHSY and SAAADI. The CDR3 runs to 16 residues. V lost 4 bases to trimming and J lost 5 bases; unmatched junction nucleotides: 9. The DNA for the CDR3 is TGCGCCAGCAGTGGGTACTCAGGGACAGGGGAAGATACGCAGTATTTT. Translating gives CASSGYSGTGEDTQYF.

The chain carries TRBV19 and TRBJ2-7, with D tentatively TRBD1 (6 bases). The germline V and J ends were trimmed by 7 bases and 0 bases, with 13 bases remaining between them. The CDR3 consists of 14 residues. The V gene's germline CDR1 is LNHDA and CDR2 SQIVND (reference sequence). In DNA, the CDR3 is TGTGCCAGTAAAAGGGACACGAGCTCCTACGAGCAGTACTTC. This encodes CASKRDTSSYEQYF.

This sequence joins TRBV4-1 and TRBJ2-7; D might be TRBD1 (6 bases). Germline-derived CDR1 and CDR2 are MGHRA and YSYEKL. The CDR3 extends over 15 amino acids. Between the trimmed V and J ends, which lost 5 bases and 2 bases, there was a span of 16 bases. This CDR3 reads CASSFSDRPTYEQYF. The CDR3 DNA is TGCGCCAGCAGCTTTTCGGACAGACCCACCTACGAGCAGTACTTC.

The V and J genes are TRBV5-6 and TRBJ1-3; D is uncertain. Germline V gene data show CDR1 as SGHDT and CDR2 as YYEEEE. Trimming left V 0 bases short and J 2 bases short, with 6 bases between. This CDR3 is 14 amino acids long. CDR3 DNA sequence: TGTGCCAGCAGCTTGGCAGGTGCTGGAAACACCATATATTTT. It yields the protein CASSLAGAGNTIYF.

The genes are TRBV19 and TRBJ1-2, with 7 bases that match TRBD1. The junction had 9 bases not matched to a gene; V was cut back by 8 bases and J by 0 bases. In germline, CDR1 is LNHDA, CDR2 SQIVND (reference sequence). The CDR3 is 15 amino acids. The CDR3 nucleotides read TGTGCCAGTTGCCTTGTCGGGACAGCTAACTATGGCTACACCTTC. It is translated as CASCLVGTANYGYTF.

The CDR3 coding sequence is TGTGCCAGCAGCTTAGCCTACGGTGACAGGGGGTACGAGCAGTACTTC. Protein sequence: CASSLAYGDRGYEQYF. This chain connects TRBV11-1 to TRBJ2-7; 9 nucleotides match TRBD1. Trimming removed 0 bases from V and 4 bases from J; junction bases left unmatched: 7. This CDR3 has 16 residues. Per germline, CDR1 SGHAT and CDR2 FQDESV (reference sequence).

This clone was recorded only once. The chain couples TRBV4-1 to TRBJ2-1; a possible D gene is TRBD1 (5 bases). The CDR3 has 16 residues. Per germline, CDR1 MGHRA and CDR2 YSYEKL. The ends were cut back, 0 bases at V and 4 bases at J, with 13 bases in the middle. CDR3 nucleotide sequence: TGCGCCAGCAGCCAAGATGGACACCCGAGGTACAATGAGCAGTTCTTC. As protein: CASSQDGHPRYNEQFF.

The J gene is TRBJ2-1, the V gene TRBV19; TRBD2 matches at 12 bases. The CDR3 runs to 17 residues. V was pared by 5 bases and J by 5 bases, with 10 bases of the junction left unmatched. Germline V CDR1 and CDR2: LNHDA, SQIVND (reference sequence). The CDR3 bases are TGTGCCAGTAGTGTCCTAGCGGGAGGGGGGAGAAACAATGAGCAGTTCTTC. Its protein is CASSVLAGGGRNNEQFF.

CDR3 protein: CASSSLGASTDTQYF. Written as DNA, the CDR3 is TGTGCCAGCAGTAGTCTTGGGGCAAGCACAGATACGCAGTATTTT. The chain carries TRBV6-5 and TRBJ2-3; the D gene is possibly TRBD1 (5 bases). This CDR3 spans 15 amino acids. Per the germline V gene, CDR1 is MNHEY and CDR2 is SVGAGI. V was cut by 5 bases and J by 0 bases, with 12 bases left in between.

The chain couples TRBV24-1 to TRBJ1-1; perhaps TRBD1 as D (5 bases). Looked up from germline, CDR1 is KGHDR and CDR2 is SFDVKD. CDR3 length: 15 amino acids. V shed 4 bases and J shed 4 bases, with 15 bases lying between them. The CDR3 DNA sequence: TGTGCCACCAGTGAAGGTGGGGTGGGGGGCACTGAAGCTTTCTTT. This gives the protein CATSEGGVGGTEAFF.

This CDR3 is CASSLSRATSYEQYF. CDR3 DNA: TGTGCCAGCAGCTTAAGTCGAGCCACTTCCTACGAGCAGTACTTC. The chain links TRBV11-1 to TRBJ2-7; D gene ambiguous. This CDR3 is 15 amino acids long. From germline, CDR1 is SGHAT and CDR2 FQDESV (reference sequence). With 2 bases removed from V and 1 base from J, the gap between germline ends came to 12 bases.

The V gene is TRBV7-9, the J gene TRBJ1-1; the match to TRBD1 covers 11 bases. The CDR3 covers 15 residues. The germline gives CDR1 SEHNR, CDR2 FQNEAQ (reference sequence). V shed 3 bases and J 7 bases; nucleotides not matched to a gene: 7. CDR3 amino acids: CASSFGTGGADEAFF. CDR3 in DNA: TGTGCCAGCAGCTTCGGGACAGGGGGGGCGGATGAAGCTTTCTTT.

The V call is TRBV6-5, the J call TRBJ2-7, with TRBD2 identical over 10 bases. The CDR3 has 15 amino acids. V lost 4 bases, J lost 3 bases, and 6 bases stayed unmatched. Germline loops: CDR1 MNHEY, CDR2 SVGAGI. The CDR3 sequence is CASSFKREGLYEQYF. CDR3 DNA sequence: TGTGCCAGCAGTTTCAAGCGGGAGGGCCTCTACGAGCAGTACTTC.

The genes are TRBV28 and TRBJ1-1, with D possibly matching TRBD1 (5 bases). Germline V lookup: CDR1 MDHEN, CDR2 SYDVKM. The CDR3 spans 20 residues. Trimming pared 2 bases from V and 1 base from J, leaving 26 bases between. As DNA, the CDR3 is TGTGCCAGCAGTTTAAGTTCTGGGTGGAGGGGAAGGGGAACGAACACTGAAGCTTTCTTT. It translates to CASSLSSGWRGRGTNTEAFF.